These 13 T cell receptor beta chains originate from one sample sequenced in a study of OX40 agonist ivuxolimab in advanced cancers. Profiled with immunoSEQ multiplex PCR; TCRdb holds only in-frame clones, not every one. The sample shows some 60,000 clones, about 90% of them seen only once. Sequencing used CD4+ or CD8+ T cells sorted from blood, obtained in a trial of the OX40 agonist ivuxolimab. These receptors came from an adult with an advanced solid tumor such as melanoma, head and neck, liver or kidney cancer.

J is TRBJ1-1 and V is TRBV11-2, with 9 bases matching TRBD1. Trimming took 5 bases from V and 4 from J; bases not matched to a gene: 8. This CDR3 region has 15 residues. Germline CDR1 reads SGHAT; CDR2 reads FQNNGV. CDR3: CASSVSDRGSTEAFF. CDR3 sequence (DNA): TGTGCCAGCAGCGTTTCCGACAGGGGGAGCACTGAAGCTTTCTTT.

The chain is built from TRBV30 and TRBJ2-7, with TRBD1 identical over 9 bases. This CDR3 region has 14 residues. Unmatched junction bases numbered 5, after V lost 3 bases and J lost 2 bases. CDR1 is GTSNPN and CDR2 is SVGIG in the germline V gene (reference sequence). The CDR3 DNA sequence: TGTGCCTGGAGCGCGGACAGGGGACCCTACGAGCAGTACTTC. Translated: CAWSADRGPYEQYF. Drawing the rest from reference TRBV30 and TRBJ2-7, the complete variable domain is SQTIHQWPATLVQPVGSPLSLECTVEGTSNPNLYWYRQAAGRGLQLLFYSVGIGQISSEVPQNLSASRPQDRQFILSSKKLLLSDSGFYLCAWSADRGPYEQYFGPGTRLTVT.

This chain links TRBV9 with TRBJ2-1, with D perhaps TRBD1 (6 bases). The CDR3 length is 13 residues. The germline V gene has CDR1 SGDLS and CDR2 YYNGEE. With 4 bases removed from V and 8 bases from J, the gap between germline ends came to 13 bases. The DNA for the CDR3 is TGTGCCAGCAGCATCTCTAGGGGGTATGAGCAGTTCTTC. Its translation: CASSISRGYEQFF.

In this sample, this clone turned up a few times. The gene calls are TRBV6-4 and TRBJ1-1; D gene ambiguous. In germline, CDR1 is MRHNA, CDR2 SNTAGT. The CDR3 totals 13 residues. With 6 bases removed from V and 1 base from J, the gap between germline ends came to 9 bases. CDR3 sequence reads: CASRAQRNTEAFF. DNA of the CDR3: TGTGCCAGCAGAGCACAGCGGAACACTGAAGCTTTCTTT.

The chain couples TRBV7-2 to TRBJ1-6; 7 bases match TRBD1. CDR3 length: 14 residues. V was pared by 4 bases and J by 9 bases, with 6 bases of the junction left unmatched. CDR1 SGHTA and CDR2 FQGNSA come from the germline V gene. CDR3 bases: TGTGCCAGCAGCTCCAGACAGGGTAGTTCACCCCTCCACTTT. Amino acids: CASSSRQGSSPLHF.

This clone was counted between two and nine times. CDR3 sequence reads: CASSETGQPYEQYF. DNA for the CDR3: TGTGCCAGCAGTGAGACGGGACAGCCCTACGAGCAGTACTTC. The rearrangement links TRBV6-1 to TRBJ2-7, with TRBD1 identical over 7 bases. From germline, CDR1 is MNHNS and CDR2 SASEGT. The CDR3 totals 14 residues. With V trimmed by 3 bases and J by 2 bases, 4 bases remained unmatched.

This chain connects TRBV11-3 to TRBJ2-3; 8 bases are a match to TRBD2. Germline assignment: CDR1 SGHNT and CDR2 YENEEA. The trim removed 5 bases at V and 0 bases at J, leaving 7 bases unmatched. This CDR3 has 16 amino acids. CDR3 nucleotide sequence: TGTGCCAGCAGCATGCCGAGCGGGGGTAGCACAGATACGCAGTATTTT. Translating gives CASSMPSGGSTDTQYF.

The gene calls are TRBV4-2 and TRBJ2-2; D uncertain. The CDR3 sequence is 15 residues long. Between the trimmed V and J ends, which lost 1 base and 6 bases, there was a span of 12 bases. From germline, CDR1 is LGHNA and CDR2 YNFKEQ. The CDR3 loop reads CASSQGVVAPGELFF. The CDR3 DNA reads TGTGCCAGCAGCCAAGGCGTGGTAGCCCCCGGGGAGCTGTTTTTT.

The V call is TRBV18, the J call TRBJ2-2; 7 bases are shared with TRBD2. The CDR3 runs 17 residues. Germline CDR1 is KGHSH and CDR2 is LQKENI. V gave up 1 base and J gave up 3 bases; unmatched junction bases: 8. The CDR3 nucleotides read TGTGCCAGCTCACCACAGTTTGGCGGGAGCCACACCGGGGAGCTGTTTTTT. Translation: CASSPQFGGSHTGELFF.

The rearrangement links TRBV2 to TRBJ2-3; 10 bases map to TRBD2. Germline trimming cut 8 bases from V and 4 bases from J; bases unmatched to any gene: 6. The CDR3 has 14 residues. Germline assignment: CDR1 SNHLY and CDR2 FYNNEI. CDR3 amino acids: CASLSGRASDTQYF. CDR3 nucleotide sequence: TGTGCCAGCCTGAGCGGGAGGGCCTCAGATACGCAGTATTTT. Drawing the rest from reference TRBV2 and TRBJ2-3, the complete variable domain is EPEVTQTPSHQVTQMGQEVILRCVPISNHLYFYWYRQILGQKVEFLVSFYNNEISEKSEIFDDQFSVERPDGSNFTLKIRSTKLEDSAMYFCASLSGRASDTQYFGPGTRLTVL.

The rearrangement uses TRBV6-5 and TRBJ2-7; D call uncertain. The V gene lost 7 bases and the J gene lost 2 bases, with 6 bases spanning the gap. This CDR3 spans 11 amino acids. Germline CDR1 MNHEY, CDR2 SVGAGI. The chain's CDR3 is CASTDTYEQYF. In nucleotides, the CDR3 is TGTGCCAGCACCGACACCTACGAGCAGTACTTC.

The chain uses TRBV9 and TRBJ2-3; D is perhaps TRBD2 (5 bases). Germline lookup yields CDR1 SGDLS and CDR2 YYNGEE. Trimming left V 0 bases short and J 3 bases short, with 8 bases between. The CDR3 totals 14 residues. In DNA form, the CDR3 reads TGTGCCAGCAGCGTAGATACGGGGACAGATACGCAGTATTTT. Amino acids: CASSVDTGTDTQYF.

This chain links TRBV5-4 with TRBJ1-3; 8 bases fit TRBD1. The germline V gene has CDR1 SGHNT and CDR2 YYREEE (reference sequence). V lost 4 bases, J lost 4 bases, and 7 bases stayed unmatched. This CDR3 region has 15 residues. This chain's CDR3 is CASSDSGTGGNTIYF. CDR3 DNA: TGTGCCAGCAGCGACTCCGGGACAGGAGGAAACACCATATATTTT.